The present T cell receptor beta chain was sequenced within a study of T-cell reconstitution after alpha-beta-depleted transplantation in children. Study conclusions and caveats: In patients about two months after transplant, alpha-beta T cells reportedly arose from several hundred expanded graft clones.

The CDR3 loop spans 16 amino acids. V lost 7 bases, J lost 6 bases, and 13 bases stayed unmatched. Germline V gene data show CDR1 as MNHEY and CDR2 as SMNVEV (reference sequence). As it was prepared, the TCRbeta library received unique molecular identifiers. Using its own MiXCR run on the PCR reads, TCRdb lists one record per CDR3 protein. This table holds about 980,000 distinct CDR3 sequences, roughly 29% found once. Comment on this clonotype: The antigen remains undetermined.

The sequences come from PBMCs, mostly from graft donor cells, collected 360 days after TCRalphabeta/CD19-depleted stem cell transplant. The chain has TRBV27 and TRBJ1-2, with 11 bases that match TRBD1. The clonotype comes from a boy in the first two years of life who had a stem cell transplant for SCID, so the T cells may come from the graft donor. The CDR3 DNA sequence: TGTGCCAGCACGACCTGGACAGGGGGCGAACTACATGGCTACACCTTC. This encodes CASTTWTGGELHGYTF.